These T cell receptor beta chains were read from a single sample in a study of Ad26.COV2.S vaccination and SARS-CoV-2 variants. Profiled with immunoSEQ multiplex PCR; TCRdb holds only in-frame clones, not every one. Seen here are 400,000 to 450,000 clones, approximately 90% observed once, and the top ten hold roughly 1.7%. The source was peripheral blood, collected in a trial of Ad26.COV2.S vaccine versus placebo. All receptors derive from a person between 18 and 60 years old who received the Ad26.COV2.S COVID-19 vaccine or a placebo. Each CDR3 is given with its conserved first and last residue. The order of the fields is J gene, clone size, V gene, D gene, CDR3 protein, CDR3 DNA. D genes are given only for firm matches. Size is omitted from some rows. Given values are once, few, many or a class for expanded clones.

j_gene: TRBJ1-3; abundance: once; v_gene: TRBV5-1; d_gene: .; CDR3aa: CASSLDLQFSGNTIYF; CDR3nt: TGCGCCAGCAGCTTGGATCTTCAGTTCTCTGGAAACACCATATATTTT
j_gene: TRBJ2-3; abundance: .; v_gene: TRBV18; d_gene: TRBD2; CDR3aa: CASSPPLAGGPDTQYF; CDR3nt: TGTGCCAGCTCACCACCGTTAGCGGGGGGGCCGGATACGCAGTATTTT
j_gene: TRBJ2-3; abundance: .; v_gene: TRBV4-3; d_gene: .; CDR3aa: CASSQGSTVFGDTQYF; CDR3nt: TGCGCCAGCAGCCAAGGTTCGACTGTTTTTGGGGATACGCAGTATTTT
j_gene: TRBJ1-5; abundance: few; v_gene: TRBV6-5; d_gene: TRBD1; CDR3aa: CASRTDRDSNQPQHF; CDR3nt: TGTGCCAGCAGAACGGACAGGGATAGCAATCAGCCCCAGCATTTT
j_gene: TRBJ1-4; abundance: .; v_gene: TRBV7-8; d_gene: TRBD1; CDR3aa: CASSSATGATNEKLFF; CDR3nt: TGTGCCAGCAGCTCAGCAACAGGGGCAACTAATGAAAAACTGTTTTTT
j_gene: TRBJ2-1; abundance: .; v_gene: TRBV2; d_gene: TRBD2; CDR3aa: CASSEQRGFEQFF; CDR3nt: TGTGCCAGCAGTGAACAGCGGGGGTTTGAGCAGTTCTTC
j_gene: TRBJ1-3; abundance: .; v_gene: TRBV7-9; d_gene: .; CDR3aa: CASSSLEGPLAGNTIYF; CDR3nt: TGTGCCAGCAGCTCTCTAGAGGGCCCTTTAGCTGGAAACACCATATATTTT
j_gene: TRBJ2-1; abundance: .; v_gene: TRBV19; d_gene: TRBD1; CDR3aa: CASSIPTGGWFF; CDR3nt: TGTGCCAGTAGTATCCCGACAGGGGGCTGGTTCTTC
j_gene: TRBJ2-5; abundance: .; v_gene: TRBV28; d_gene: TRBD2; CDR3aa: CASSWTSGQETQYF; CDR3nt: TGTGCCAGCAGTTGGACTAGCGGGCAAGAGACCCAGTACTTC
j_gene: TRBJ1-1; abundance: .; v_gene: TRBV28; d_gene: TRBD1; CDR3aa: CASTVDRVGWAFF; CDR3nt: TGTGCCAGCACCGTAGACAGGGTAGGTTGGGCTTTCTTT
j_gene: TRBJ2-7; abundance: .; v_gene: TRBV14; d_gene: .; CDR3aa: CASSQVVYEQYF; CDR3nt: TGTGCCAGCAGCCAAGTAGTGTACGAGCAGTACTTC
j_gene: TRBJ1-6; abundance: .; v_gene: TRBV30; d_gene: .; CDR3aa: CAWNRVDSPLHF; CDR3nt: TGTGCCTGGAATCGAGTGGATTCACCCCTCCACTTT
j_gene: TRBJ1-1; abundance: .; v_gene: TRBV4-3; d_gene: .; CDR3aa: CASSQERGTEAFF; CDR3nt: TGCGCCAGCAGCCAAGAAAGGGGAACTGAAGCTTTCTTT
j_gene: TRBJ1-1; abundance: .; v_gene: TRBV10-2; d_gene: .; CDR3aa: CASSEQYTEAFF; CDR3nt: TGCGCCAGCAGTGAGCAGTACACTGAAGCTTTCTTT
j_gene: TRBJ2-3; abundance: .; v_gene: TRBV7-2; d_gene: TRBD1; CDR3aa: CASSNRRTGGSDTQYF; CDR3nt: TGTGCCAGCAGTAATCGACGGACAGGGGGTTCAGATACGCAGTATTTT
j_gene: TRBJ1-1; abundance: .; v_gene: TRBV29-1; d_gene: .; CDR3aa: CSVGTGSTEAFF; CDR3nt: TGCAGCGTTGGTACAGGGAGCACTGAAGCTTTCTTT
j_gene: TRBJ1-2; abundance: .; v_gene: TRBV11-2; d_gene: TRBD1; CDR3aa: CASSYLRDSNYGYTF; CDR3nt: TGTGCCAGCAGCTACTTACGGGACAGTAACTATGGCTACACCTTC
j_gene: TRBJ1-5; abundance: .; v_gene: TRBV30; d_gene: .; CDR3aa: CAWRAQTNQPQHF; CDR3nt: TGTGCCTGGAGAGCGCAGACTAATCAGCCCCAGCATTTT
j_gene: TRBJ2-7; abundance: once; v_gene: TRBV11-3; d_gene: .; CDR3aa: CASSLGQGNREQYF; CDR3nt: TGTGCCAGCAGCTTAGGGCAGGGAAATCGCGAGCAGTACTTC
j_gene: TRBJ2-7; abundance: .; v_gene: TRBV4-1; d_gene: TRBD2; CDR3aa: CASSQVSASGGNEQYF; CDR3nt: TGCGCCAGCAGCCAAGTGTCGGCTAGCGGGGGGAACGAGCAGTACTTC
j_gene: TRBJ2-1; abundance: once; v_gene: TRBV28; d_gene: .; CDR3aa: CASGPQPSMVLEFF; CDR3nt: TGTGCCAGCGGTCCCCAGCCGTCGATGGTTTTGGAGTTCTTC
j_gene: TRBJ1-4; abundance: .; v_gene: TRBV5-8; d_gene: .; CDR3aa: CASRRTSPNEKLFF; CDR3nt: TGTGCCAGCAGGAGGACGTCCCCTAATGAAAAACTGTTTTTT
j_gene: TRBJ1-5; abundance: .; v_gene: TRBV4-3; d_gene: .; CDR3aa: CASSPGGGLRNQPQHF; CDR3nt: TGCGCCAGCAGCCCCGGTGGAGGGCTCCGTAATCAGCCCCAGCATTTT
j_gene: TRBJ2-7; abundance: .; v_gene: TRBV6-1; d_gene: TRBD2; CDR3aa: CASSEADGGIYEQYF; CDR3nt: TGTGCCAGCAGTGAAGCTGACGGGGGGATCTACGAGCAGTACTTC
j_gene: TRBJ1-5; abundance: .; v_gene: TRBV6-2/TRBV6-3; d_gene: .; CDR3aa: CASSYRVTSNQPQHF; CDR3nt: TGTGCCAGCAGTTACAGGGTAACTAGCAATCAGCCCCAGCATTTT
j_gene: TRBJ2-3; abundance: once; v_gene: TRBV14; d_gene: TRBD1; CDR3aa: CASSQDLGGGRDTQYF; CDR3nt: TGTGCCAGCAGCCAAGATTTAGGGGGCGGAAGAGATACGCAGTATTTT
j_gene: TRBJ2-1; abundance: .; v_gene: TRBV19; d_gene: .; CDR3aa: CASSIEIDRRYNEQFF; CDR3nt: TGTGCCAGTAGTATAGAGATAGACAGACGTTACAATGAGCAGTTCTTC
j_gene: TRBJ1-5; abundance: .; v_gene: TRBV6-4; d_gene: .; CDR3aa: CASKGESESYSNQPQHF; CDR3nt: TGTGCCAGCAAGGGCGAGTCGGAATCATATAGCAATCAGCCCCAGCATTTT
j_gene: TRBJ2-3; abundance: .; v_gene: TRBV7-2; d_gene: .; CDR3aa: CASSFAGSPDTQYF; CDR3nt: TGTGCCAGCAGCTTCGCAGGGTCCCCAGATACGCAGTATTTT
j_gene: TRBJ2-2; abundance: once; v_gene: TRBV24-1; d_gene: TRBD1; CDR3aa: CAISADREYRTGELFF; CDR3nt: TGTGCCATCAGTGCGGACAGGGAGTATCGCACCGGGGAGCTGTTTTTT
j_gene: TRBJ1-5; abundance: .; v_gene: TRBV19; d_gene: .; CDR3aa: CASSTETANSNQPQHF; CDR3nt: TGTGCCAGTAGTACGGAGACAGCCAACAGCAATCAGCCCCAGCATTTT
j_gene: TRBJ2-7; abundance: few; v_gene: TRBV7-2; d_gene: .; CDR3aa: CASTGAYEQYF; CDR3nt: TGTGCCAGCACAGGGGCCTACGAGCAGTACTTC
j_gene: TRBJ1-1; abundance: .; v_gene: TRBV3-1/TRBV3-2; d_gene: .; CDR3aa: CASSPQTVNTEAFF; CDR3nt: TGTGCCAGCAGCCCGCAGACAGTGAACACTGAAGCTTTCTTT
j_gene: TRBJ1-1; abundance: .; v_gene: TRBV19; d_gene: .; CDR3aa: CASSMWGGVMNTEAFF; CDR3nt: TGTGCCAGTAGTATGTGGGGCGGAGTAATGAACACTGAAGCTTTCTTT
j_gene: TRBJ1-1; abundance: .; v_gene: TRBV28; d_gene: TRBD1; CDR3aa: CASQETGTMNTEAFF; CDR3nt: TGTGCCAGCCAGGAGACAGGGACGATGAACACTGAAGCTTTCTTT
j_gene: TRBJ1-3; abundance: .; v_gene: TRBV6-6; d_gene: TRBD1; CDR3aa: CASSYGGGGSGNTIYF; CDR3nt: TGTGCCAGCAGTTACGGAGGGGGCGGCTCTGGAAACACCATATATTTT
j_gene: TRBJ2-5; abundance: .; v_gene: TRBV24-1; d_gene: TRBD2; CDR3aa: CATSDRPLAGGRMDQYF; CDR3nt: TGTGCCACCAGTGACCGACCGTTAGCGGGGGGGAGGATGGACCAGTACTTC
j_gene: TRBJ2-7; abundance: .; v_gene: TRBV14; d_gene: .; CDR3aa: CASSQATGPYEQYF; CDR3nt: TGTGCCAGCAGCCAAGCTACAGGCCCCTACGAGCAGTACTTC
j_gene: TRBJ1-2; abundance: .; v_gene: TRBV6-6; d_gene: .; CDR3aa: CASSYSGGGYGYTF; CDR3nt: TGTGCCAGCAGTTACTCCGGAGGGGGCTATGGCTACACCTTC
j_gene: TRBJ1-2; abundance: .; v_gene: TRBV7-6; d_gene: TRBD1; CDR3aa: CASSLGDRPPYGYTF; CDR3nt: TGTGCCAGCAGCTTGGGGGACAGGCCACCCTATGGCTACACCTTC
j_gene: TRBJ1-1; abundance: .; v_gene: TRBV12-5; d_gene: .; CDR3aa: CASGLLSGSHMNTEAFF; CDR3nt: TGTGCTAGTGGTTTGTTATCGGGATCCCACATGAACACTGAAGCTTTCTTT
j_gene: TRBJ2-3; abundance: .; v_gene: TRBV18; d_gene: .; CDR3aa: CASSPSGDTQYF; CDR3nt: TGTGCCAGCTCACCAAGCGGGGATACGCAGTATTTT
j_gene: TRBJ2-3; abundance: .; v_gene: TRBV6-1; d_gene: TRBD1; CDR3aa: CASGPRDRSTDTQYF; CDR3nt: TGTGCCAGCGGCCCCCGGGACAGGAGCACAGATACGCAGTATTTT
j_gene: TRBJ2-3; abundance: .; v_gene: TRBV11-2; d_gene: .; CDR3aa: CASSHSPWGQSTDTQYF; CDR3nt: TGTGCCAGCAGCCACAGTCCGTGGGGACAAAGCACAGATACGCAGTATTTT
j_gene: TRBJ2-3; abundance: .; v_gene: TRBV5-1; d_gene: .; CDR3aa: CASSQVASSSDTQYF; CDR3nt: TGCGCCAGCAGCCAGGTCGCTAGTTCTTCAGATACGCAGTATTTT
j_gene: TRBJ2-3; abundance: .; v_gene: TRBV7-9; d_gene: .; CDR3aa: CASSVILTDTQYF; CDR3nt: TGTGCCAGCAGCGTGATACTCACAGATACGCAGTATTTT
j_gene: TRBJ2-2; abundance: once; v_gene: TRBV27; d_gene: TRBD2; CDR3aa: CASRSSGRGGELFF; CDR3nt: TGTGCCAGCAGATCTAGCGGGCGAGGCGGGGAGCTGTTTTTT
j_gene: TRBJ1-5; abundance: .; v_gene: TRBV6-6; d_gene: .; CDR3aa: CASSYSIQLNQPQHF; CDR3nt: TGTGCCAGCAGTTACTCGATTCAGCTCAATCAGCCCCAGCATTTT
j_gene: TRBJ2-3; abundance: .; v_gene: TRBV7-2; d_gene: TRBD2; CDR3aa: CASSPGLGADTQYF; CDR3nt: TGTGCCAGCAGCCCTGGACTAGGGGCAGATACGCAGTATTTT
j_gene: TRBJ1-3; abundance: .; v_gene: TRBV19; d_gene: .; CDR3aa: CASTSPAGITGNTIYF; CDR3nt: TGTGCCAGTACCTCACCCGCAGGGATTACTGGAAACACCATATATTTT
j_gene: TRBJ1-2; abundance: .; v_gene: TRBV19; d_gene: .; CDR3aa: CASSIDSGYGYTF; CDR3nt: TGTGCCAGTAGTATAGATTCCGGGTATGGCTACACCTTC
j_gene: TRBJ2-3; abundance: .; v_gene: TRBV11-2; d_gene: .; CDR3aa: CASSLDREDTQYF; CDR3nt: TGTGCCAGCAGCTTAGATCGTGAAGATACGCAGTATTTT
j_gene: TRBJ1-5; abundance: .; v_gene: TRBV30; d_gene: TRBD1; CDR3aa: CAWDPHIRDSPTYSNQPQHF; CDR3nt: TGTGCCTGGGACCCACACATCCGGGACAGTCCCACGTATAGCAATCAGCCCCAGCATTTT